This T cell receptor (beta chain) is from a study of cytomegalovirus exposure and HLA in healthy donors. Study-wide context: The 120 validation repertoires, a later analysis reported, used the same platform as the approximately 700 first-cohort repertoires. Whole-study findings and limits: Clusters of TCRs from the first cohort tended to co-occur in the 120 validation repertoires (as a later analysis found). Most TCR sequences were uncommon, yet certain public TCRs appeared in many donors.

V was pared by 8 bases and J by 6 bases, with 28 bases between. The CDR3 is 17 residues long. Germline V gives CDR1 LNHDA, CDR2 SQIVND (reference sequence). As to this clone: Antigen: not known.

Separation from the approximately 710-subject first cohort characterized the roughly 130-subject validation cohort, to which the donors belonged. Sequenced by immunoSEQ multiplex PCR; TCRdb stores in-frame clones only, minus some. The profile shows 180,000 or so clones, around 86% of them singletons. The sample taken for sequencing was PBMCs. The rearrangement uses TRBV19 and TRBJ1-1; D remains ambiguous. The origin of this receptor is a man under 40 in good health and CMV-seropositive. CDR3 sequence: CASLPSPRVQEDSEAFF. The CDR3 bases are TGTGCCAGTCTCCCGTCCCCTAGGGTCCAGGAGGACTCTGAAGCTTTCTTT.